One TCR beta chain is described in this entry. Its target is not known. This table comes from immunoSEQ multiplex PCR, and its TCRdb copy is limited to in-frame clones, with some not included. In the table there are about 270,000 clones, roughly 85% of which are singletons. CDR1 is MNHNY and CDR2 is SVGAGI in the germline V gene (reference sequence). Trimming shortened V by 6 bases and J by 4 bases, and 9 bases separated the two germline ends. This CDR3 is built from 13 residues. These data belong to a study of cytomegalovirus exposure and HLA in healthy donors. Study-wide points: Confirmation was obtained in vitro that a few CMV-associated chains are specific for CMV antigens. Listed as cytomegalovirus-associated were 150 to 200 TCR beta chains. Both high specificity and high sensitivity reportedly marked the classifier's diagnosis of cytomegalovirus status. A subsequent analysis found that TCR clusters from the first cohort also tended to co-occur in the 120 validation repertoires, with under 95% of cluster scores above 0.

The V call is TRBV6-6, the J call TRBJ1-4; D perhaps matches TRBD1 (5 bases). Specimen: PBMCs. This TCR was sampled from a young woman in good health and CMV-seronegative. The DNA of the CDR3 is TGTGCCAGCAGCCAGACAGTTAATGAAAAACTGTTTTTT. This translates into CASSQTVNEKLFF.